This T cell receptor (beta chain) stems from a study of molecular identifiers for immune sequencing clone quantification. On this clonotype: Antigen specificity is unknown.

Preparation of naive CD8 libraries involved roughly 19,000 to 1,100,000 sorted cells and 10%, 30% or 50% RNA. Study results and limitations: A single cell's spiked Jurkat TCR RNA was reportedly detectable among roughly 1 million naive cells.

Methods described previously, with TCR primers listed, were used for bulk TCR libraries. MiXCR, run by TCRdb on the PCR reads, gives a single entry per CDR3 protein. The table records approximately 670,000 distinct CDR3 sequences, just under 20% of them present only once. The sequenced sample consisted of naive CD8+ T cells from blood, with Jurkat cell RNA spiked in. Noted subset: FACS-sorted CD8+CD4-CCR7+CD45RA+ naive T cells. The sequence derives from a human donor in good health. Some libraries in this study had Jurkat cell RNA spiked in.

This CDR3 reads CASSLGATPLSTDTQHF. CDR3 coding DNA: TGTGCCAGCAGCTTGGGGGCTACCCCATTGTCCACAGATACGCAGCATTTT. The chain couples TRBV7-2 to TRBJ2-3, with D maybe TRBD1 (6 bases). The J call is doubtful: the DNA matches TRBJ1-5 better. Germline CDR1 is SGHTA and CDR2 is FQGNSA. This CDR3 contains 17 residues.